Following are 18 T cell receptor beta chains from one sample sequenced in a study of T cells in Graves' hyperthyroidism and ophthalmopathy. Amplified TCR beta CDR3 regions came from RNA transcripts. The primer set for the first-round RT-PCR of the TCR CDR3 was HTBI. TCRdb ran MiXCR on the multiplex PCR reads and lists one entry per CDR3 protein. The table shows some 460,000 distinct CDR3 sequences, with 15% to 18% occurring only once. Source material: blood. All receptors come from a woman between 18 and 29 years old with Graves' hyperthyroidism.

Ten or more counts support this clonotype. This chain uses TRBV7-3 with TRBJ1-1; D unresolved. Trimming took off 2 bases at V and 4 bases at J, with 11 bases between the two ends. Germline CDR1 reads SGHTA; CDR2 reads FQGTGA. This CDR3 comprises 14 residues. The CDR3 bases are TGTGCCAGCAGCTTAGAGGAAGGTTTCACTGAAGCTTTCTTT. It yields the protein CASSLEEGFTEAFF.

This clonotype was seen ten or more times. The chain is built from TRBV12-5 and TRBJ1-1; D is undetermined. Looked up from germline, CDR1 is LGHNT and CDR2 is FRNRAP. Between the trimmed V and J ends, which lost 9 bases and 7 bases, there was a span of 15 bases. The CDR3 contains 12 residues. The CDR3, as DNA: TGTGCTAGCGCGACCGGATACGGTGAAGCTTTCTTT. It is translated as CASATGYGEAFF.

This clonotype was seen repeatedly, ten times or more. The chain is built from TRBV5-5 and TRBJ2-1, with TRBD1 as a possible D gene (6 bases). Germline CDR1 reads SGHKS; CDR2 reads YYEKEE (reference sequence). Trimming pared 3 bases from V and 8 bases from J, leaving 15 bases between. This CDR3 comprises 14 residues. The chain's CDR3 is CASSYRVDSDEQFF. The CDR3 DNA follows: TGTGCCAGCAGCTACAGGGTAGATTCGGATGAGCAGTTCTTC.

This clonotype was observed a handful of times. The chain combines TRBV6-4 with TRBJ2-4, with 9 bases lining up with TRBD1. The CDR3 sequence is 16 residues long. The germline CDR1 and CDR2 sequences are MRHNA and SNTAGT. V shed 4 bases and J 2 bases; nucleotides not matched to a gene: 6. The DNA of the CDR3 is TGTGCCAGCAGTGGCGGGACAGGGTCGACCAAAAACATTCAGTACTTC. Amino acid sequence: CASSGGTGSTKNIQYF.

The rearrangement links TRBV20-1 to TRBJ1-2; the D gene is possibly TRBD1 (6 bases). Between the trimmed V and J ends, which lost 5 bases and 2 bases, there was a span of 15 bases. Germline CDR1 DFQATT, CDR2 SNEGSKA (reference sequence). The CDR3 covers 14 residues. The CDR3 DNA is TGCAGTGCTCCTGGACAGCACCTAAACTATGGCTACACCTTC. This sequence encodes CSAPGQHLNYGYTF.

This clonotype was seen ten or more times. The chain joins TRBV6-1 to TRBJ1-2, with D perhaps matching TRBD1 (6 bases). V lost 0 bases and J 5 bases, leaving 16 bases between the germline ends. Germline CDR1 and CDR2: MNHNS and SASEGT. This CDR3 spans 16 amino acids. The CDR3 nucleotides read TGTGCCAGCAGTGAAGCGTCCCGGGACATGATATATGGCTACACCTTC. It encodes CASSEASRDMIYGYTF.

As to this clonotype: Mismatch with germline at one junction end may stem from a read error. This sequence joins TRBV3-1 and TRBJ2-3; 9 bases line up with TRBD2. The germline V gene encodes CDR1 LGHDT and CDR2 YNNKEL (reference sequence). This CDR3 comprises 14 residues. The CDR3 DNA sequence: TGTGCCAGCAGCCCCTTAGCGGGGGCAGATACGCAATATTTT. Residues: CASSPLAGADTQYF.

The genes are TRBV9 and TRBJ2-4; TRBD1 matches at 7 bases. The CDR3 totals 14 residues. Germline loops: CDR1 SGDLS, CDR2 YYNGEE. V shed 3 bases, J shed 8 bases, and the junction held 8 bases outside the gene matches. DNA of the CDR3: TGTGCCAGCAGCGCCGACAGGGTGGGGGACATTCAGTACTTC. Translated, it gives CASSADRVGDIQYF.

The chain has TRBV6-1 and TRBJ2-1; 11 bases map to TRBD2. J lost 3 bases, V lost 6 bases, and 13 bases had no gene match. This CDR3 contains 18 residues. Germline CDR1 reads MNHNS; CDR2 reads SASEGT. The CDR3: CASSPSLLAGEGYNEQFF. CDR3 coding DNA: TGTGCCAGCAGCCCTTCCTTACTAGCGGGAGAGGGCTACAATGAGCAGTTCTTC.

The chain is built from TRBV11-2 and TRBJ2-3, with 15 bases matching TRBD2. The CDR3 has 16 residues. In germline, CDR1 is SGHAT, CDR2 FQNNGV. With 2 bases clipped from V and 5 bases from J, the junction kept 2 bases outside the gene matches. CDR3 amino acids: CASSLWGLAGGDTQYF. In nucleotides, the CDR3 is TGTGCCAGCAGCTTATGGGGACTAGCGGGAGGAGATACGCAGTATTTT.

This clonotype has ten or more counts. The CDR3 reads CASSPWTVAKNIQYF. The CDR3 DNA is TGTGCCAGCAGCCCGTGGACAGTAGCCAAAAACATTCAGTACTTC. The V call is TRBV13, the J call TRBJ2-4; tentative D call: TRBD1 (6 bases). CDR1 is PRHDT, CDR2 FYEKMQ, per germline (reference sequence). The CDR3 is made up of 15 amino acids. Trimming took off 5 bases at V and 0 bases at J, with 11 bases between the two ends.

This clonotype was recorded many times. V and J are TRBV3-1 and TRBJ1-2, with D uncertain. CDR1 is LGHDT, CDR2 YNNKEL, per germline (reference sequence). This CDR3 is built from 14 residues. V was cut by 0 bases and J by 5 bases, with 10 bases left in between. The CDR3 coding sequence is TGTGCCAGCAGCCAAGATCTAACCAATTATGGCTACACCTTC. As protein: CASSQDLTNYGYTF.

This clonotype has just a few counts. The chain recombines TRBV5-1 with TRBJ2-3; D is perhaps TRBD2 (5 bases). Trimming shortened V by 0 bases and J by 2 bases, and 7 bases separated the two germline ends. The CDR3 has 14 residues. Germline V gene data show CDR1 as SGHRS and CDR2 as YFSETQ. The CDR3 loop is CASSLGTFTDTQYF. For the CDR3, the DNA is TGCGCCAGCAGCTTGGGGACTTTCACAGATACGCAGTATTTT.

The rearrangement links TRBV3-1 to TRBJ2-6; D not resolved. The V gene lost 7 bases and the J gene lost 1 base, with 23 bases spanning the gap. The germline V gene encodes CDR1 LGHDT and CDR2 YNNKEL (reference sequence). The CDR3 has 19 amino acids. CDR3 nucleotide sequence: TGTGCCAGCACACTCCCGAACTTCCGGTCGTTTTCTGGGGCCAACGTCCTGACTTTC. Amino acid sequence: CASTLPNFRSFSGANVLTF.

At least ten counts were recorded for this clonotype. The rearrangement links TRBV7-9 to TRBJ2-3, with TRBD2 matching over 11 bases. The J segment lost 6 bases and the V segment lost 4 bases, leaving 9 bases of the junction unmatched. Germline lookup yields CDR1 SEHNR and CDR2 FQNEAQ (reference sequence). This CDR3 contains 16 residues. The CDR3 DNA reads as TGTGCCAGCAGCTGGCCGGGACTAGCGGAAGGGGATACGCAGTATTTT. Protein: CASSWPGLAEGDTQYF.

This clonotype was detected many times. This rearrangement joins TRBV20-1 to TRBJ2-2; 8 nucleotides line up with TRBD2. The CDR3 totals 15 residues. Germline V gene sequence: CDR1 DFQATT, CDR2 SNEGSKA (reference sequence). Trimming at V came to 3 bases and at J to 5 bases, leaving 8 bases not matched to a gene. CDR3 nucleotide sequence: TGCAGTGCTAGTCAAGACGGGAGGGAGACCGGGGAGCTGTTTTTT. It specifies CSASQDGRETGELFF.

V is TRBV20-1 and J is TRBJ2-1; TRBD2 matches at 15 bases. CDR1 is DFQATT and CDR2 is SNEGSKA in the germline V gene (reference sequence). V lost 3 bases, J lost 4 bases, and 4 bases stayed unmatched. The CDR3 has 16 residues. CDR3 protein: CSARGGLAGGYNEQFF. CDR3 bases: TGCAGTGCTAGGGGGGGACTAGCGGGAGGTTACAATGAGCAGTTCTTC.

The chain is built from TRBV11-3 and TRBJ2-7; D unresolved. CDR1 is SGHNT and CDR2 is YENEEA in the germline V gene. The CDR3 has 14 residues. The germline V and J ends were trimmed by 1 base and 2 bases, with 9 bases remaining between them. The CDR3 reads CASSLVAVAYEQYF. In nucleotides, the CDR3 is TGTGCCAGCAGCTTAGTAGCCGTAGCCTACGAGCAGTACTTC.